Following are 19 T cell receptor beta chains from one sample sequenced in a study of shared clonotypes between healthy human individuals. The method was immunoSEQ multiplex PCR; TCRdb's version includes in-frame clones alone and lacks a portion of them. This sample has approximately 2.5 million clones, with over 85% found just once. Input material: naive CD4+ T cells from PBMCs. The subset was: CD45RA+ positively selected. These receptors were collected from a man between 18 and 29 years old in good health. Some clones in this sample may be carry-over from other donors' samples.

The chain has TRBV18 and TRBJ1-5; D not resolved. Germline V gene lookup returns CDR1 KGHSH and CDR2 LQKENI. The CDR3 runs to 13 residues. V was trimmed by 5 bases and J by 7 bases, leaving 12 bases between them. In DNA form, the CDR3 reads TGTGCCAGCTCAGGTGGGAGCCCCCAGCCCCAGCATTTT. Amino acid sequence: CASSGGSPQPQHF.

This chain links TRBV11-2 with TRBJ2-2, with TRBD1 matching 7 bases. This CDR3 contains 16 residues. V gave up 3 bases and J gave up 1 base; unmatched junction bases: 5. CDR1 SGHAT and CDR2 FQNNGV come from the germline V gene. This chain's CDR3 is CASSFGDSWNTGELFF. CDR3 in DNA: TGTGCCAGCAGCTTCGGGGACAGTTGGAACACCGGGGAGCTGTTTTTT.

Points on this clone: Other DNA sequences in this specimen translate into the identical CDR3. The CDR3 here is CASSVSPSYEQYF. The CDR3 DNA sequence: TGTGCCAGCAGCGTCTCCCCGTCCTACGAGCAGTACTTC. The rearrangement joins TRBV9 to TRBJ2-7, with no clear D. Trimming pared 2 bases from V and 1 base from J, leaving 7 bases between. The germline gives CDR1 SGDLS, CDR2 YYNGEE. The CDR3 is 13 residues long.

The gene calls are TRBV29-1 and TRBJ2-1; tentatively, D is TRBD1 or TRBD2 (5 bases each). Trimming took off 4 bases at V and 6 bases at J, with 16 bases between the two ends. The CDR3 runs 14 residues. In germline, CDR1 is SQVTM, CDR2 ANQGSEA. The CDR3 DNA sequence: TGCAGCGTTGGGGGACGGATGGCGGTCAATGAGCAGTTCTTC. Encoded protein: CSVGGRMAVNEQFF.

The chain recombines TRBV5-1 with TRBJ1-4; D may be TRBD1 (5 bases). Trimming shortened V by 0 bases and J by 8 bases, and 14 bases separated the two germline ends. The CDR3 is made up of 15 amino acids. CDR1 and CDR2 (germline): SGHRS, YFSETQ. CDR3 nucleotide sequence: TGCGCCAGCAGCTTGGGGACATCCCGGAGGGAAAAACTGTTTTTT. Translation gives CASSLGTSRREKLFF.

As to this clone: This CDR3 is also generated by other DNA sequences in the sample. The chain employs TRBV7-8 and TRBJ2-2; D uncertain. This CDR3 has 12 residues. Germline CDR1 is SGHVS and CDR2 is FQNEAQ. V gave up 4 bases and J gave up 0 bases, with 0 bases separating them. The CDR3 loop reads CASSSNTGELFF. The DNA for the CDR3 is TGTGCCAGCAGCTCGAACACCGGGGAGCTGTTTTTT.

The CDR3 sequence is CASSRLGAVVHEQYF. In DNA, the CDR3 is TGTGCCAGCAGCCGGTTAGGGGCAGTGGTTCACGAGCAGTACTTC. V gene TRBV7-9 combines with J gene TRBJ2-7, with TRBD1 as a possible D gene (5 bases). V was trimmed by 5 bases and J by 5 bases, leaving 19 bases between them. The germline CDR1 and CDR2 sequences are SEHNR and FQNEAQ (reference sequence). The CDR3 is 15 amino acids.

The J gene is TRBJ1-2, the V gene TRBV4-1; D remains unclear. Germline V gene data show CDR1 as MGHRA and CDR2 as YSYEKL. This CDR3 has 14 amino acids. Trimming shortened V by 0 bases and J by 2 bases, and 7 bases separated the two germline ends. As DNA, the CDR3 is TGCGCCAGCAGCCAAGAAATTGTCAACTATGGCTACACCTTC. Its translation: CASSQEIVNYGYTF.

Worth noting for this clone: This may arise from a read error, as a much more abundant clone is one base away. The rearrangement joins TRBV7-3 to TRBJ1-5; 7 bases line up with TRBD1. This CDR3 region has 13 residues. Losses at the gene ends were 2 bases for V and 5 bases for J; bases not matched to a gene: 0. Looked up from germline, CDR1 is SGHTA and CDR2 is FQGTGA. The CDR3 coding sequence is TGTGCCAGCAGCTTACAGGGGGATCAGCCCCAGCATTTT. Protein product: CASSLQGDQPQHF.

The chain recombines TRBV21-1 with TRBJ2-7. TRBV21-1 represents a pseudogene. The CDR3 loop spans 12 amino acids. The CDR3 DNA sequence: TGTGCCAGCAGTCGGCGAGACTACGAGCAGTACTTC. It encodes CASSRRDYEQYF.

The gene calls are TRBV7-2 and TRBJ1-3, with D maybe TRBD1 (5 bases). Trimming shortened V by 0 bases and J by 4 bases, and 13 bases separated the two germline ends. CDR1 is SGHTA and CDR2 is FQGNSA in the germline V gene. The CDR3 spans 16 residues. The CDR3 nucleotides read TGTGCCAGCAGCTTAGCGGGCAGGGCGGCGGGAAACACCATATATTTT. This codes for CASSLAGRAAGNTIYF.

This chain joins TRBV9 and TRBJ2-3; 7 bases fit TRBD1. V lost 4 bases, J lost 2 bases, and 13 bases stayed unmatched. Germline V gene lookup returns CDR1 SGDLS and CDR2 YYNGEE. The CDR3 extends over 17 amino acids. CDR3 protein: CASSPHRGQLLTDTQYF. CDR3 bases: TGTGCCAGCAGCCCTCACAGGGGACAGCTTCTCACAGATACGCAGTATTTT.

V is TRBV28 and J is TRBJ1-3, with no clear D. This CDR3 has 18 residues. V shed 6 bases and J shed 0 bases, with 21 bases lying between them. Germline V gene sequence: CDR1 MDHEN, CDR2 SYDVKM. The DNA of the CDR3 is TGTGCCAGCAGCTTGCTGGACGGAGTCGAGGTCTCTGGAAACACCATATATTTT. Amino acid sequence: CASSLLDGVEVSGNTIYF.

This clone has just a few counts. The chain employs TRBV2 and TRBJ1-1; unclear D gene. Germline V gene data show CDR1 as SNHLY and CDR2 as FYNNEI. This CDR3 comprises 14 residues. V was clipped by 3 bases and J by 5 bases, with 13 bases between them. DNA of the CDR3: TGTGCCAGCAGTGAGGAGGCCATCAGTACTGAAGCTTTCTTT. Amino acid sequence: CASSEEAISTEAFF.

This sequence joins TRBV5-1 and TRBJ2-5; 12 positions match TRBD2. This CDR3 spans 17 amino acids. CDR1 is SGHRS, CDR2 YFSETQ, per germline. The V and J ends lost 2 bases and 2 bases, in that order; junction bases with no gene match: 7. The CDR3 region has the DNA TGCGCCAGCAGCTTCTCCTGGACTAGCGGGACTCAAGAGACCCAGTACTTC. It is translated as CASSFSWTSGTQETQYF.

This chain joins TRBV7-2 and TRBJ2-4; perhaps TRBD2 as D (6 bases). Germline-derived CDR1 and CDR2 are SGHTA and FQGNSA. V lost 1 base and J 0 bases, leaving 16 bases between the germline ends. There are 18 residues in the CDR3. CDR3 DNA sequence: TGTGCCAGCAGCTTAGGGGGAGGAGCGCAACTAGCCAAAAACATTCAGTACTTC. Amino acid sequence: CASSLGGGAQLAKNIQYF.

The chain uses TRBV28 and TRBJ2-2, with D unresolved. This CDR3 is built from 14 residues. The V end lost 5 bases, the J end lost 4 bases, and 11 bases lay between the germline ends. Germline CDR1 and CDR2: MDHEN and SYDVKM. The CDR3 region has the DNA TGTGCCAGCAGTACCGACACAAGCACCGGGGAGCTGTTTTTT. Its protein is CASSTDTSTGELFF.

The CDR3: CAWSVRHNNSPLHF. As DNA, the CDR3 is TGTGCCTGGAGTGTAAGGCACAATAATTCACCCCTCCACTTT. The chain recombines TRBV30 with TRBJ1-6; no definite D call. V lost 0 bases to trimming and J lost 5 bases, with 8 bases between them. Germline V CDR1 and CDR2: GTSNPN, SVGIG (reference sequence). CDR3 length: 14 residues.

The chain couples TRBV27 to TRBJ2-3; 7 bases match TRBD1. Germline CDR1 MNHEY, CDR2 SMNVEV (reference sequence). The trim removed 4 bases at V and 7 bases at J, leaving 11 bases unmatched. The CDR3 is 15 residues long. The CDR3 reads CASSWGQTLLNTQYF. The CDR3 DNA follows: TGTGCCAGCAGTTGGGGACAGACCCTCTTGAATACGCAGTATTTT.